Listed below are T cell receptor beta chains from one sample, sequenced in a study of metastatic and nonmetastatic thyroid tumors. With MiXCR, TCRdb reprocessed the PCR reads. The sample shows about 40,000 clones, about 13% of them seen only once. Material for sequencing was blood. All receptors come from a female donor with papillary thyroid cancer or a benign thyroid nodule (not recorded which). Some clones in this sample may be carry-over from other donors' samples. Both conserved end residues are part of each CDR3. Fields, in order: V gene, clone size, D gene, J gene, CDR3 protein, CDR3 DNA. A D gene is named only where the DNA matches it firmly. Size is omitted from some rows. Given values are once, few, many or a class for expanded clones.

>TRBV28|.|.|TRBJ2-4
CATEAAGIQYF
TGTGCCACCGAAGCGGCGGGAATTCAGTACTTC
>TRBV10-3|many|.|TRBJ2-2
CAISHTGSDTGELFF
TGTGCCATCAGTCACACAGGGTCCGACACCGGGGAGCTGTTTTTT
>TRBV14|few|.|TRBJ2-3
CASSPPPPADTQYF
TGTGCCAGCAGCCCCCCCCCCCCGGCAGATACGCAGTATTTT
>TRBV7-6|many|TRBD1|TRBJ1-1
CASSRQGARNTEAFF
TGTGCCAGCAGCCGACAGGGGGCAAGGAACACTGAAGCTTTCTTT
>TRBV6-1|many|.|TRBJ2-1
CASRGSERGEQFF
TGTGCCAGCAGAGGATCGGAACGGGGTGAGCAGTTCTTC
>TRBV2|many|.|TRBJ2-3
CASSGGRGTSTDTQYF
TGTGCCAGCAGTGGGGGGAGAGGGACCAGCACAGATACGCAGTATTTT
>TRBV24-1|.|TRBD2|TRBJ2-3
CASGAGGSDTQYF
TGTGCCAGCGGGGCGGGGGGGTCAGATACGCAGTATTTT
>TRBV5-1|many|.|TRBJ2-2
CASSLDPLGGGELFF
TGCGCCAGCAGCTTGGACCCCCTAGGTGGCGGGGAGCTGTTTTTT
>TRBV30|many|.|TRBJ2-2
CAVRGRWGTGELFF
TGTGCCGTACGGGGGAGATGGGGCACCGGGGAGCTGTTTTTT
>TRBV25-1|many|TRBD2|TRBJ2-3
CASSELAGGPEDTQYF
TGTGCCAGCAGTGAGCTAGCGGGAGGCCCGGAAGATACGCAGTATTTT
>TRBV14|many|.|TRBJ1-2
CASSQGEGKYGYTF
TGTGCCAGCAGCCAAGGGGAGGGGAAATATGGCTACACCTTC
>TRBV12-3/TRBV12-4|many|TRBD2|TRBJ2-3
CASSLGLAGADTQYF
TGTGCCAGCAGCCTGGGACTAGCGGGAGCAGATACGCAGTATTTT
>TRBV7-6|many|.|TRBJ2-1
CASSLGSPNNEQFF
TGTGCCAGCAGCTTAGGATCGCCGAACAATGAGCAGTTCTTC
>TRBV6-5|medium-sized|.|TRBJ2-7
CASSYRGPQSEQYF
TGTGCCAGCAGTTACAGGGGACCCCAGAGCGAGCAGTACTTC
>TRBV20-1|many|.|TRBJ1-4
CSATYGRTATNEKLFF
TGCAGTGCTACCTATGGGAGGACCGCAACTAATGAAAAACTGTTTTTT
>TRBV5-1|many|TRBD2|TRBJ2-1
CASQPIAGVVNEQFF
TGCGCCAGTCAACCTATAGCGGGAGTTGTCAATGAGCAGTTCTTC
>TRBV2|many|TRBD2|TRBJ2-3
CASIGKRGATQYF
TGTGCCAGCATCGGGAAGCGGGGTGCCACGCAGTATTTT
>TRBV20-1|few|TRBD2|TRBJ2-2
CSARLAGPSNTGELFF
TGCAGTGCTAGGTTAGCGGGCCCCTCGAACACCGGGGAGCTGTTTTTT
>TRBV12-3/TRBV12-4|.|.|TRBJ1-2
CASRRGGGSPRYTF
TGTGCCAGCAGAAGGGGGGGAGGGAGTCCTCGCTACACCTTC
>TRBV12-3/TRBV12-4|medium-sized|.|TRBJ2-7
CASSPGLEPYEQYF
TGTGCCAGCAGTCCCGGACTGGAACCCTACGAGCAGTACTTC
>TRBV6-1|many|TRBD1|TRBJ2-5
CASSDQGAVSKTQYF
TGTGCCAGCAGTGACCAGGGGGCGGTTAGTAAGACCCAGTACTTC
>TRBV6-1|many|.|TRBJ1-5
CASSLGGRNQPQHF
TGTGCCAGCAGCCTAGGGGGGAGGAATCAGCCCCAGCATTTT
>TRBV5-1|many|.|TRBJ2-3
CASSLVGVTDTQYF
TGCGCCAGCAGCTTGGTGGGGGTAACAGATACGCAGTATTTT
>TRBV3-1|once|.|TRBJ2-3
CASSQESWRESTDTQYF
TGTGCCAGCAGCCAAGAATCATGGAGGGAGTCAACAGATACGCAGTATTTT
>TRBV6-1|many|.|TRBJ1-4
CASSGIREKLFF
TGTGCCAGCAGTGGAATTAGAGAAAAACTGTTTTTT
>TRBV15|many|TRBD1|TRBJ1-2
CATSREAGQAYGYTF
TGTGCCACCAGCAGAGAGGCCGGACAGGCCTATGGCTACACCTTC